This T cell receptor (beta chain) came from a study of siplizumab effects on memory and regulatory T cells. The table came from immunoSEQ multiplex PCR; TCRdb's copy has only in-frame clones and leaves some out. The sample has 94,000 or so clones; approximately 96% are singletons. The V end lost 0 bases, the J end lost 0 bases, and 10 bases lay between the germline ends. Looked up from germline, CDR1 is SGDLS and CDR2 is YYNGEE. CDR3 length: 16 residues. The J gene is TRBJ1-3, the V gene TRBV9; D not resolved. This TCR derives from a human donor in good health. Sequencing was performed on naive CD4+ T cells sorted from blood. CDR3 region: CASSVVAGSSGNTIYF. In DNA, the CDR3 is TGTGCCAGCAGCGTAGTGGCGGGGTCCTCTGGAAACACCATATATTTT.